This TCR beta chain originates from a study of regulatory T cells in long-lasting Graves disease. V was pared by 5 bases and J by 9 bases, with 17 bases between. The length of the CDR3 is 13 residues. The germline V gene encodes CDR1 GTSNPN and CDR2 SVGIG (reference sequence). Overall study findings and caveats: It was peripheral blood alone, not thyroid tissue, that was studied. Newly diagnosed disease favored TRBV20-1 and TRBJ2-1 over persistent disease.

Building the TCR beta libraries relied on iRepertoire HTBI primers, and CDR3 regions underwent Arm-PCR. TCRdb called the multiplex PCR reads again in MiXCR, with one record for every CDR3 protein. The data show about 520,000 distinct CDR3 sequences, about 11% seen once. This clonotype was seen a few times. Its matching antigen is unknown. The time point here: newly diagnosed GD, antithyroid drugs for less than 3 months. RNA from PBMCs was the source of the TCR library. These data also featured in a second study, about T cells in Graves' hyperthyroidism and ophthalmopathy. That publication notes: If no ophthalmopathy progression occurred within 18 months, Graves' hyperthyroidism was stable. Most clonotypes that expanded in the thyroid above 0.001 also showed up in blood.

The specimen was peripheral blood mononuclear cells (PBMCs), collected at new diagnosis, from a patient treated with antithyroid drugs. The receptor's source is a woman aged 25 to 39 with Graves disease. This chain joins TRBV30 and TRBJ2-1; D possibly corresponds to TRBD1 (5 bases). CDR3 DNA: TGTGCCTGGGCCAAACAGGCCTGGGGTGAGCAGTTCTTC. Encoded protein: CAWAKQAWGEQFF.